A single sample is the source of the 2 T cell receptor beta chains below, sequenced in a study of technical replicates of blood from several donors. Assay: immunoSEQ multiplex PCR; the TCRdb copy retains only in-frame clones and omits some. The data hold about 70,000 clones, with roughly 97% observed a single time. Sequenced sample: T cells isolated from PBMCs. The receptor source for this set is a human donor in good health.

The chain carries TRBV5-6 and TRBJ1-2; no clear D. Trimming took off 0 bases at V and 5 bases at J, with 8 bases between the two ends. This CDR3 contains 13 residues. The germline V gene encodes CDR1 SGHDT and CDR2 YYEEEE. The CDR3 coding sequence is TGTGCCAGCAGCTTGGTGTCGCAGTATGGCTACACCTTC. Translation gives CASSLVSQYGYTF.

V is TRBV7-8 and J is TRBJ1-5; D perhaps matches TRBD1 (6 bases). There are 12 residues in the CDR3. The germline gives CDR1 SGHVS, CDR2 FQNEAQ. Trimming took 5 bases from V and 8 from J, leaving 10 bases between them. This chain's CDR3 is CASSGDMEPQHF. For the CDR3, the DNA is TGTGCCAGCAGCGGGGACATGGAGCCCCAGCATTTT.